A single sample gave rise to the 26 T cell receptor beta chains below, sequenced in a study of blood T cell repertoires in COVID-19. Libraries were prepared by immunoSEQ multiplex PCR; TCRdb keeps only in-frame clonotypes and omits some of them. This table has approximately 170,000 clones, around 83% appearing once. Sequencing input: peripheral blood. These receptors originate from a woman between 70 and 85 years old who had recovered from COVID-19.

The chain employs TRBV3-1 (or the pseudogene TRBV3-2) and TRBJ1-2, with D unclear. CDR1 is LGHDT and CDR2 is YNNKEL in the germline V gene (reference sequence). The ends were cut back, 1 base at V and 7 bases at J, with 13 bases in the middle. The CDR3 covers 14 residues. The chain's CDR3 is CASSQVRGVGGYTF. CDR3 DNA: TGTGCCAGCAGCCAAGTCCGCGGGGTGGGTGGCTACACCTTC.

The DNA for the CDR3 is TGCGCCAGCAGCCCAGGGAACCCTAACAATGAGCAGTTCTTC. It specifies CASSPGNPNNEQFF. The J gene is TRBJ2-1, the V gene TRBV4-3; possible D gene TRBD1, 5 bases. V was shortened by 4 bases and J by 5 bases, with 12 bases between the two germline ends. Germline V gene sequence: CDR1 LGHNA, CDR2 YSLEER. The CDR3 has 14 residues.

There are a few counts of this clone. The chain employs TRBV28 and TRBJ1-3; D remains ambiguous. Deletions cut 6 bases from V and 2 bases from J, with 17 bases between. CDR1 and CDR2 from the germline V gene are MDHEN and SYDVKM. The CDR3 runs 16 residues. The CDR3 region is CASSIGRFIPGNTIYF. The CDR3 DNA reads as TGTGCCAGCAGCATTGGCAGATTTATCCCTGGAAACACCATATATTTT.

This sequence joins TRBV2 and TRBJ1-1, with D possibly being TRBD1 (5 bases). CDR3 length: 14 amino acids. The germline V gene has CDR1 SNHLY and CDR2 FYNNEI. The V and J ends lost 5 bases and 6 bases respectively, with 16 bases between them. The CDR3 bases are TGTGCCAGCAGTCCCCAGGGCGTTTTCTCTGAAGCTTTCTTT. It specifies CASSPQGVFSEAFF.

As DNA, the CDR3 is TGTGCCACCAGCAGAGGCCCGACACTCCGCTATGGCTACACCTTC. Amino acids: CATSRGPTLRYGYTF. The chain links TRBV15 to TRBJ1-2; D ambiguous. CDR3 length equals 15 residues. Germline-derived CDR1 and CDR2 are LNHNV and YYDKDF (reference sequence). The V gene lost 1 base and the J gene lost 4 bases, with 13 bases spanning the gap.

A remark on this clone: The same CDR3 can be traced to other DNA sequences in this sample. The rearrangement joins TRBV5-1 to TRBJ2-7; the match to TRBD2 covers 7 bases. Germline CDR1 and CDR2: SGHRS and YFSETQ. The V and J ends lost 2 bases and 0 bases, in that order; junction bases with no gene match: 2. CDR3 size: 14 residues. CDR3 coding DNA: TGCGCCAGCAGCTTCGGCGGGAGCTCCTACGAGCAGTACTTC. Amino acid sequence: CASSFGGSSYEQYF.

The rearrangement uses TRBV2 and TRBJ2-3, with TRBD1 matching over 8 bases. CDR1 SNHLY and CDR2 FYNNEI come from the germline V gene. The CDR3 consists of 14 residues. V lost 7 bases, J lost 3 bases, and 6 bases stayed unmatched. This chain's CDR3 is CASTPTGETDTQYF. The CDR3 DNA reads as TGTGCCAGCACCCCGACAGGGGAGACAGATACGCAGTATTTT. Using reference TRBV2 and TRBJ2-3 for the parts outside the CDR3, the full variable domain is EPEVTQTPSHQVTQMGQEVILRCVPISNHLYFYWYRQILGQKVEFLVSFYNNEISEKSEIFDDQFSVERPDGSNFTLKIRSTKLEDSAMYFCASTPTGETDTQYFGPGTRLTVL.

This clone was picked up a small number of times. The gene calls are TRBV28 and TRBJ1-6, with 7 nucleotides matching TRBD1. The CDR3 sequence is 17 residues long. Unmatched junction bases numbered 13, after V lost 4 bases and J lost 7 bases. Germline V gene lookup returns CDR1 MDHEN and CDR2 SYDVKM. The CDR3 is CASSSPLRQGLNSPLHF. Here the CDR3 DNA reads TGTGCCAGCAGTTCCCCCCTTAGACAGGGCCTAAATTCACCCCTCCACTTT. The whole variable domain, filled in from reference TRBV28 and TRBJ1-6, reads DVKVTQSSRYLVKRTGEKVFLECVQDMDHENMFWYRQDPGLGLRLIYFSYDVKMKEKGDIPEGYSVSREKKERFSLILESASTNQTSMYLCASSSPLRQGLNSPLHFGNGTRLTVT.

The CDR3 protein is CASSQSGTPNEAFF. DNA for the CDR3: TGCGCCAGCAGCCAGTCCGGGACACCTAACGAAGCTTTCTTT. The chain uses TRBV4-1 and TRBJ1-1; possible D gene TRBD1, 6 bases. CDR1 is MGHRA and CDR2 is YSYEKL in the germline V gene. The CDR3 consists of 14 residues. Trimming shortened V by 3 bases and J by 8 bases, and 16 bases separated the two germline ends.

This clone appeared a single time. Here the CDR3 reads CASGLAPNQAFF. CDR3 bases: TGTGCTAGTGGTTTGGCCCCGAACCAGGCTTTCTTT. The rearrangement uses TRBV12-5 and TRBJ1-1; D gene unclear. Trimming pared 1 base from V and 11 bases from J, leaving 11 bases between. The CDR3 spans 12 residues. From germline, CDR1 is LGHNT and CDR2 FRNRAP.

The chain carries TRBV2 and TRBJ2-7, with 8 bases fitting TRBD2. Germline values: CDR1 SNHLY, CDR2 FYNNEI. CDR3 size: 15 residues. J was trimmed by 5 bases and V by 5 bases; bases with no gene match: 11. The CDR3 region has the DNA TGTGCCAGCAGTTCCGGGAGGGCCCACAGGGACGAGCAGTACTTC. It encodes CASSSGRAHRDEQYF.

V usage is TRBV7-2 and J usage is TRBJ1-2; possibly TRBD1 for D (5 bases). The CDR3 consists of 14 residues. Trimming stripped 1 base from V and 4 bases from J, with 10 bases between. CDR1 and CDR2 from the germline V gene are SGHTA and FQGNSA. Written as DNA, the CDR3 is TGTGCCAGCAGCTTAGGTTGGGGCGGCTATGGCTACACCTTC. Protein product: CASSLGWGGYGYTF.

This chain's CDR3 is CASSPTGGRHRAQHF. The CDR3 nucleotides read TGTGCCAGCAGCCCGACAGGGGGCCGCCACAGGGCCCAGCATTTT. The chain recombines TRBV7-2 with TRBJ1-5; 10 nucleotides align to TRBD1. Germline V gene lookup returns CDR1 SGHTA and CDR2 FQGNSA. The CDR3 loop spans 15 amino acids. V lost 5 bases to trimming and J lost 11 bases; unmatched junction nucleotides: 12.

The J gene is TRBJ2-7, the V gene TRBV28, with D perhaps matching TRBD1 (6 bases). The CDR3 totals 15 residues. V lost 5 bases to trimming and J lost 3 bases, with 17 bases between them. Per germline, CDR1 MDHEN and CDR2 SYDVKM. CDR3 residues: CASSARQVFHYEQYF. CDR3 in DNA: TGTGCCAGCAGTGCCCGACAGGTATTCCACTACGAGCAGTACTTC.

CDR3 DNA: TGTGCCAGCAGTCCCGGACAGCAGCAGTTCTTC. Encoded protein: CASSPGQQQFF. The chain recombines TRBV6-5 with TRBJ2-1; D is possibly TRBD1 (6 bases). CDR1 is MNHEY and CDR2 is SVGAGI in the germline V gene. The germline V and J ends were trimmed by 5 bases and 11 bases, with 10 bases remaining between them. The length of the CDR3 is 11 residues.

CDR3 bases: TGTGCCAGCAGTACCCGGACAGTTCCCAATGAGCAGTTCTTC. Translated, it gives CASSTRTVPNEQFF. V usage is TRBV6-5 and J usage is TRBJ2-1, with D possibly being TRBD1 (6 bases). The CDR3 contains 14 residues. V dropped 5 bases and J dropped 6 bases, with 14 bases sitting between them. Germline CDR1 is MNHEY and CDR2 is SVGAGI.

V is TRBV28 and J is TRBJ1-5, with a possible D match to TRBD1 (6 bases). Trimming shortened V by 6 bases and J by 0 bases, and 18 bases separated the two germline ends. CDR1 is MDHEN and CDR2 is SYDVKM in the germline V gene. The CDR3 totals 17 residues. The CDR3 DNA reads TGTGCCAGCAGGCCCGGGACACGGCTCTATAGCAATCAGCCCCAGCATTTT. Translating it yields CASRPGTRLYSNQPQHF.

The chain links TRBV24-1 to TRBJ1-2, with a tentative D call TRBD1 (5 bases). V lost 3 bases to trimming and J lost 8 bases, with 6 bases between them. From germline, CDR1 is KGHDR and CDR2 SFDVKD. This CDR3 is 11 amino acids long. The CDR3 protein is CATSDGGGYTF. The CDR3 coding sequence is TGTGCCACCAGTGATGGGGGGGGCTACACCTTC.

This chain uses TRBV7-9 with TRBJ1-5, with D unresolved. Deletions cut 5 bases from V and 2 bases from J, with 13 bases between. CDR3 length: 15 amino acids. Germline V gene data show CDR1 as SEHNR and CDR2 as FQNEAQ (reference sequence). As DNA, the CDR3 is TGTGCCAGCAGCCCCCGGGCCGGGGGCAATCAGCCCCAGCATTTT. Protein: CASSPRAGGNQPQHF.

This chain joins TRBV5-1 and TRBJ2-2; D is possibly TRBD1 (6 bases). V was trimmed by 0 bases and J by 3 bases, leaving 9 bases between them. Germline CDR1 is SGHRS and CDR2 is YFSETQ. The CDR3 sequence is 15 residues long. In nucleotides, the CDR3 is TGCGCCAGCAGCTTGGACAGGGCCGACACCGGGGAGCTGTTTTTT. It codes for CASSLDRADTGELFF.

The V gene is TRBV6-5, the J gene TRBJ2-3; possibly TRBD2 for D (7 bases). This CDR3 comprises 15 residues. Germline CDR1 MNHEY, CDR2 SVGAGI. V lost 7 bases, J lost 2 bases, and 16 bases lay in between. The CDR3 DNA sequence: TGTGCCAGCACCCGAGGGGGGGCCCCCACAGATACGCAGTATTTT. It yields the protein CASTRGGAPTDTQYF.

This chain connects TRBV7-2 to TRBJ1-4; 8 bases are shared with TRBD1. The CDR3 has 14 amino acids. Germline lookup yields CDR1 SGHTA and CDR2 FQGNSA. J lost 7 bases, V lost 5 bases, and 6 bases had no gene match. In DNA form, the CDR3 reads TGTGCCAGCAGCGGGGACAGGCGGGGTGAAAAACTGTTTTTT. Protein: CASSGDRRGEKLFF.

V gene TRBV2 combines with J gene TRBJ1-6; D gene ambiguous. Germline V gene lookup returns CDR1 SNHLY and CDR2 FYNNEI. The CDR3 totals 16 residues. The ends were cut back, 7 bases at V and 0 bases at J, with 13 bases in the middle. CDR3 region: CASTTGSSSYNSPLHF. The DNA of the CDR3 is TGTGCCAGCACTACGGGGTCGAGCTCCTATAATTCACCCCTCCACTTT.

This chain joins TRBV4-3 and TRBJ2-2, with 10 bases fitting TRBD2. V trimming: 2 bases; J trimming: 2 bases; junction bases outside the gene matches: 5. Germline loops: CDR1 LGHNA, CDR2 YSLEER. CDR3 size: 17 residues. The CDR3 protein is CASSQYLAGANTGELFF. The DNA of the CDR3 is TGCGCCAGCAGCCAATACCTAGCGGGAGCCAACACCGGGGAGCTGTTTTTT.

This chain connects TRBV14 to TRBJ2-5; D may be TRBD2 (6 bases). CDR1 and CDR2 from the germline V gene are SGHDN and FVKESK. This CDR3 spans 15 amino acids. V was cut by 1 base and J by 5 bases, with 14 bases left in between. This CDR3 is CASSQGDSEWETQYF. The CDR3 DNA reads as TGTGCCAGCAGCCAAGGGGACTCGGAGTGGGAGACCCAGTACTTC.

The chain joins TRBV12-3 or TRBV12-4 to TRBJ1-2; no clear D gene. The ends were cut back, 0 bases at V and 6 bases at J, with 8 bases in the middle. The CDR3 is 13 amino acids. CDR3: CASSLAGGDGYTF. The CDR3 DNA reads as TGTGCCAGCAGTTTAGCGGGAGGTGATGGCTACACCTTC.